This T cell receptor (beta chain) was sequenced for a study of T cells after posttransplantation cyclophosphamide. A marrow graft followed busulfan-fludarabine conditioning, with cyclophosphamide on days +3 and +4. This clone showed up many times. This CDR3 comprises 14 residues. The ends were cut back, 5 bases at V and 0 bases at J, with 11 bases in the middle. Germline CDR1 MNHNS, CDR2 SASEGT. The table came from immunoSEQ multiplex PCR; TCRdb's copy has only in-frame clones and leaves some out. Observed in the sample are thousands of clones, none of them singletons. This rearrangement joins TRBV6-1 to TRBJ2-7; tentatively, D is TRBD1 (6 bases). The sequence derives from a female patient between 55 and 75 years old who received an allogeneic stem cell transplant from an unrelated donor, was CMV-positive, and had acute GVHD only. Some of these T cells may belong to the graft donor. The sample in question was PBMCs, obtained approximately 3 months after allogeneic stem cell transplant with posttransplant cyclophosphamide. The CDR3 protein is CASSTRQDSYEQYF. Here the CDR3 DNA reads TGTGCCAGCAGTACGCGACAGGACTCCTACGAGCAGTACTTC.